This T cell receptor beta chain was recovered during a study of T cells in Graves' hyperthyroidism and ophthalmopathy. From RNA transcripts, TCR beta CDR3 regions were amplified. When the TCR CDR3 underwent first-round RT-PCR, the HTBI primer set was used. Via MiXCR, TCRdb re-called the multiplex PCR reads, giving one row per CDR3 protein. The sample lists hundreds of thousands of distinct CDR3 sequences, about a third occurring once. Absence of ophthalmopathy progression within 18 months defined stable Graves' hyperthyroidism. Uncontrolled infection, other autoimmune disease, pregnancy or lactation led to exclusion. This clonotype was observed a handful of times. The CDR3 is 16 amino acids. Germline CDR1 and CDR2: SGHTA and FQGNSA. The V gene lost 1 base and the J gene lost 0 bases, with 9 bases spanning the gap.

This sequence joins TRBV7-2 and TRBJ1-4; no clear D gene. The clonotype originates from a woman between 40 and 55 years old with Graves' hyperthyroidism. Sequenced: blood. CDR3 sequence reads: CASSLVGTTTNEKLFF. The CDR3 bases are TGTGCCAGCAGCTTAGTTGGAACTACAACTAATGAAAAACTGTTTTTT.